The next 32 T cell receptor beta chains were all read from a single sample in a study of T cells in Graves' hyperthyroidism and ophthalmopathy (dated by TCRdb to about 2019). Library method: multiplex PCR. The run used an Illumina HiSeq 2000. Amplification of TCR beta CDR3 regions was carried out from RNA transcripts. For the first round of RT-PCR on the TCR CDR3, the HTBI primer set was used together with the Qiagen OneStep RT-PCR kit. The public reads were reanalyzed by TCRdb: fastp trimming at Q25, MiXCR alignment, in-frame beta chains only. Rows merge per CDR3 protein into single entries with the most common DNA and genes. Here the sample has 600,000 or so distinct CDR3 sequences; around 13% occur a single time. The biggest ten clones account for around 12% of the sample. The specimen was blood. These receptors all stem from a woman in her 50s with Graves' ophthalmopathy.

The chain couples TRBV20-1 to TRBJ2-1; TRBD2 agrees at 8 bases. From germline, CDR1 is DFQATT and CDR2 SNEGSKA (reference sequence). This CDR3 spans 16 amino acids. J gave up 1 base and V 2 bases, and 7 bases lay outside the gene matches. The CDR3 protein is CSARRPGTRSYNEQFF. The DNA for the CDR3 is TGCAGTGCTAGAAGGCCCGGGACTAGATCCTACAATGAGCAGTTCTTC.

The table lists this clonotype with many counts. The V gene is TRBV12-3 or TRBV12-4, the J gene TRBJ1-4; D is possibly TRBD1 (5 bases). This CDR3 comprises 14 residues. Trimming removed 5 bases at V and 3 bases at J, with 10 bases between. CDR3 residues: CASSRQIANEKLFF. In DNA form, the CDR3 reads TGTGCCAGCAGTAGACAGATAGCTAATGAAAAACTGTTTTTT.

This clonotype was observed a single time. A read error is possible here, since a much larger clone lies one base away. The J gene is TRBJ1-2, the V gene TRBV6-9; possible D gene TRBD1, 6 bases. The CDR3 runs 13 residues. Germline V gives CDR1 MNHGY, CDR2 SVAAGI. V dropped 3 bases and J dropped 3 bases, with 8 bases sitting between them. The CDR3 DNA reads TGTGCCAGCAGTTACCCAGGGGACTATGGCTACACCTTC. Translating it yields CASSYPGDYGYTF.

This clonotype has ten or more counts. The chain carries TRBV20-1 and TRBJ2-1; weak D call: TRBD2 (6 bases). This CDR3 region has 14 residues. Germline V lookup: CDR1 DFQATT, CDR2 SNEGSKA (reference sequence). Trimming cost V 0 bases and J 10 bases, with 16 bases left between them. CDR3 in amino acids: CSARDGYGRGEQFF. CDR3 nucleotide sequence: TGCAGTGCTAGAGATGGGTACGGGAGAGGCGAGCAGTTCTTC.

This clonotype was picked up a small number of times. The chain has TRBV7-2 and TRBJ1-5; D is perhaps TRBD1 (6 bases). The V gene's germline CDR1 is SGHTA and CDR2 FQGNSA. V was cut by 6 bases and J by 5 bases, with 14 bases left in between. CDR3 size: 14 residues. The CDR3 nucleotides read TGTGCCAGCAGTCTGGGGGCCGCTTATCAGCCCCAGCATTTT. This encodes CASSLGAAYQPQHF.

The chain joins TRBV19 to TRBJ2-1; perhaps TRBD2 as D (5 bases). The ends were cut back, 4 bases at V and 0 bases at J, with 13 bases in the middle. The germline V gene encodes CDR1 LNHDA and CDR2 SQIVND (reference sequence). CDR3 length: 16 amino acids. The CDR3 loop reads CASSTRVAGSYNEQFF. The CDR3 DNA is TGTGCCAGTAGTACCCGGGTGGCGGGCTCCTACAATGAGCAGTTCTTC.

The chain couples TRBV9 to TRBJ2-7, with D possibly TRBD2 on 5 matching bases. There are 15 residues in the CDR3. CDR1 SGDLS and CDR2 YYNGEE come from the germline V gene. Trimming shortened V by 4 bases and J by 2 bases, and 16 bases separated the two germline ends. The CDR3 protein is CASSPGTSITYEQYF. CDR3 sequence (DNA): TGTGCCAGCAGCCCGGGAACTAGTATAACCTACGAGCAGTACTTC. Full variable domain (outside the CDR3, taken from reference TRBV9 and TRBJ2-7): DSGVTQTPKHLITATGQRVTLRCSPRSGDLSVYWYQQSLDQGLQFLIQYYNGEERAKGNILERFSAQQFPDLHSELNLSSLELGDSALYFCASSPGTSITYEQYFGPGTRLTVT.

This chain uses TRBV28 with TRBJ1-2; the D is unclear. V was shortened by 3 bases and J by 6 bases, with 5 bases between the two germline ends. The CDR3 runs 11 residues. Germline CDR1 reads MDHEN; CDR2 reads SYDVKM. CDR3 protein: CASSFPDGYTF. CDR3 bases: TGTGCCAGCAGTTTCCCCGATGGCTACACCTTC.

The gene calls are TRBV12-3 or TRBV12-4 and TRBJ1-1; 7 bases map to TRBD1. This CDR3 spans 15 amino acids. The V and J ends lost 5 bases and 0 bases, in that order; junction bases with no gene match: 6. CDR3 in DNA: TGTGCCAGCAGTGAGGGACAGATTTTGAACACTGAAGCTTTCTTT. Translating it yields CASSEGQILNTEAFF.

The V call is TRBV28, the J call TRBJ1-2; D may be TRBD1 (6 bases). In germline, CDR1 is MDHEN, CDR2 SYDVKM. Deletions cut 2 bases from V and 4 bases from J, with 17 bases between. The CDR3 runs 16 residues. The CDR3 DNA sequence: TGTGCCAGCAGTTTAGAAATCAGGGGAGTAGGCTATGGCTACACCTTC. This gives the protein CASSLEIRGVGYGYTF.

This chain joins TRBV28 and TRBJ2-7, with 8 bases lining up with TRBD1. CDR1 is MDHEN, CDR2 SYDVKM, per germline. With V trimmed by 11 bases and J by 2 bases, 11 bases remained unmatched. The CDR3 extends over 14 amino acids. The CDR3 DNA is TGTGCCCACGCTCGGACAGGGAGTACCTACGAGCAGTACTTC. As protein: CAHARTGSTYEQYF.

This clonotype was observed many times. The chain joins TRBV7-2 to TRBJ2-1; D remains unclear. CDR3 length: 15 residues. V lost 3 bases and J lost 5, with 14 bases in between. CDR1 is SGHTA and CDR2 is FQGNSA in the germline V gene. DNA of the CDR3: TGTGCCAGCAGCTTGGTGCTAGGGAAAAACAATGAGCAGTTCTTC. Protein sequence: CASSLVLGKNNEQFF.

This clonotype was found many times. The chain employs TRBV7-2 and TRBJ1-1; no clear D. Germline V CDR1 and CDR2: SGHTA, FQGNSA. The CDR3 totals 16 residues. V lost 3 bases to trimming and J lost 2 bases, with 16 bases between them. The CDR3 sequence: CASSLGWRASNTEAFF. CDR3 sequence (DNA): TGTGCCAGCAGCTTGGGTTGGAGAGCGTCTAACACTGAAGCTTTCTTT.

The genes are TRBV12-3 or TRBV12-4 and TRBJ2-1; D gene ambiguous. The V and J ends lost 3 bases and 7 bases respectively, with 13 bases between them. The CDR3 has 14 amino acids. The CDR3 region is CASSFGFQPNEQFF. CDR3 in DNA: TGTGCCAGCAGTTTCGGCTTTCAGCCGAATGAGCAGTTCTTC.

V is TRBV6-1 and J is TRBJ1-2, with D perhaps matching TRBD1 (6 bases). This CDR3 contains 12 residues. Germline V gene data show CDR1 as MNHNS and CDR2 as SASEGT. The V end lost 6 bases, the J end lost 4 bases, and 9 bases lay between the germline ends. The CDR3, as DNA: TGTGCCAGCAGGGAGGGGGGCTATGGCTACACCTTC. It is translated as CASREGGYGYTF.

This clonotype occurred many times. This chain links TRBV5-1 with TRBJ2-1; D unresolved. This CDR3 has 15 amino acids. Germline loops: CDR1 SGHRS, CDR2 YFSETQ. Trimming took off 0 bases at V and 4 bases at J, with 11 bases between the two ends. Written as DNA, the CDR3 is TGCGCCAGCAGCTTGGTAGTAGTACGGTACAATGAGCAGTTCTTC. Translating gives CASSLVVVRYNEQFF.

A few counts support this clonotype. J is TRBJ1-3 and V is TRBV7-9; the match to TRBD1 covers 10 bases. Unmatched junction bases numbered 7, after V lost 5 bases and J lost 3 bases. Germline-derived CDR1 and CDR2 are SEHNR and FQNEAQ (reference sequence). The CDR3 has 16 amino acids. The CDR3 protein is CASSTRDRGFGNTIYF. In DNA, the CDR3 is TGTGCCAGCAGCACCAGGGACAGGGGATTTGGAAACACCATATATTTT.

This clonotype was picked up many times. The rearrangement links TRBV5-1 to TRBJ1-4; D call uncertain. Trimming left V 0 bases short and J 4 bases short, with 7 bases between. CDR1 is SGHRS, CDR2 YFSETQ, per germline. This CDR3 has 14 residues. CDR3 in amino acids: CASSLAPVNEKLFF. The CDR3 coding sequence is TGCGCCAGCAGCTTGGCGCCGGTTAATGAAAAACTGTTTTTT.

This clonotype was picked up a small number of times. This chain uses TRBV29-1 with TRBJ1-4; the match to TRBD1 covers 8 bases. V lost 6 bases to trimming and J lost 0 bases; unmatched junction nucleotides: 3. The germline V gene has CDR1 SQVTM and CDR2 ANQGSEA. This CDR3 has 14 amino acids. The CDR3 loop is CSVGQGTTNEKLFF. The CDR3 DNA reads TGCAGCGTCGGACAGGGTACAACTAATGAAAAACTGTTTTTT.

This clonotype occurred a few times. CDR3 amino acids: CASSKDSGDIQYF. CDR3 sequence (DNA): TGTGCCAGCAGCAAAGACAGTGGGGACATTCAGTACTTC. This chain connects TRBV7-3 to TRBJ2-4, with TRBD1 as a possible D gene (5 bases). There are 13 residues in the CDR3. The V end lost 5 bases, the J end lost 8 bases, and 13 bases lay between the germline ends. The germline CDR1 and CDR2 sequences are SGHTA and FQGTGA.

As to this clonotype: Germline is not matched at one junction end, which may reflect a read error. The chain combines TRBV12-3 or TRBV12-4 with TRBJ2-2; TRBD2 agrees at 15 bases. The CDR3 loop spans 19 amino acids. CDR3 region: CASSYTGTSGRWNTGELFF. As DNA, the CDR3 is TGCGCCAGCAGTTATACAGGGACTAGCGGGAGGTGGAACACCGGGGAGCTGTTTTTT.

This clonotype was seen more than once but under ten times. The chain uses TRBV4-3 and TRBJ2-2; no clear D. The V end was cut by 1 base, the J end by 6 bases, with 12 bases between. CDR1 is LGHNA and CDR2 is YSLEER in the germline V gene. CDR3 length equals 15 residues. CDR3 DNA sequence: TGCGCCAGCAGCCAAGTTATTTCCGTCGCCGGGGAGCTGTTTTTT. Amino acids: CASSQVISVAGELFF.

This clonotype has a count of ten or more. CDR3 sequence (DNA): TGTGCCAGCAGCCCTCCGAGCAACAATGAGCAGTTCTTC. This encodes CASSPPSNNEQFF. This sequence joins TRBV3-1 and TRBJ2-1; D is uncertain. V lost 4 bases and J lost 5, with 9 bases in between. Germline V gene data show CDR1 as LGHDT and CDR2 as YNNKEL (reference sequence). This CDR3 has 13 amino acids.

The chain joins TRBV12-3 or TRBV12-4 to TRBJ1-4; no firm D call. The CDR3 totals 13 residues. Trimming took off 7 bases at V and 3 bases at J, with 9 bases between the two ends. The CDR3 here is CASTWAANEKLFF. CDR3 DNA sequence: TGTGCCAGCACATGGGCAGCTAATGAAAAACTGTTTTTT.

This clonotype was recorded many times. The V call is TRBV18, the J call TRBJ1-2; 8 nucleotides agree with TRBD1. This CDR3 spans 14 amino acids. The germline V gene encodes CDR1 KGHSH and CDR2 LQKENI. V gave up 3 bases and J gave up 8 bases; unmatched junction bases: 8. CDR3 residues: CASSPDRALGGYTF. The CDR3 nucleotides are TGTGCCAGCTCACCGGACAGGGCATTAGGCGGCTACACCTTC.

This clonotype was observed many times. V and J are TRBV12-3 or TRBV12-4 and TRBJ2-7, with no clear D. V gave up 5 bases and J gave up 6 bases, with 14 bases separating them. The CDR3 runs 13 residues. The CDR3 DNA is TGTGCCAGCAGTCCCCCCCGGGCTGGCGAGCAGTACTTC. Amino acid sequence: CASSPPRAGEQYF.

V and J are TRBV6-5 and TRBJ1-2; a weak D match, TRBD1 (5 bases). This CDR3 is built from 15 residues. The germline gives CDR1 MNHEY, CDR2 SVGAGI. Deletions cut 2 bases from V and 4 bases from J, with 14 bases between. The CDR3 sequence is CASSYKGSLGYGYTF. DNA of the CDR3: TGTGCCAGCAGTTACAAGGGGTCCCTCGGCTATGGCTACACCTTC.

For this clonotype: A much larger clone lies one base from this, so it may be a read error. V and J are TRBV7-2 and TRBJ1-6; 9 bases match TRBD1. Germline assignment: CDR1 SGHTA and CDR2 FQGNSA. There are 15 residues in the CDR3. Unmatched junction bases numbered 10, after V lost 5 bases and J lost 11 bases. The CDR3 nucleotides are TGTGCCAGCAGCCCACCGGGACAGGGTTACCCACCCCTCCACTTT. It translates to CASSPPGQGYPPLHF.

The chain has TRBV9 and TRBJ2-5; tentatively, D is TRBD1 or TRBD2 (6 bases each). The germline V gene has CDR1 SGDLS and CDR2 YYNGEE. The V gene lost 3 bases and the J gene lost 5 bases, with 14 bases spanning the gap. The CDR3 runs to 14 residues. CDR3 amino acids: CASSGGGGKETQYF. The DNA of the CDR3 is TGTGCCAGCAGCGGAGGAGGGGGTAAGGAGACCCAGTACTTC. Combining the CDR3 with reference TRBV9 and TRBJ2-5 gives the whole variable domain DSGVTQTPKHLITATGQRVTLRCSPRSGDLSVYWYQQSLDQGLQFLIQYYNGEERAKGNILERFSAQQFPDLHSELNLSSLELGDSALYFCASSGGGGKETQYFGPGTRLLVL.

The V and J genes are TRBV19 and TRBJ1-1, with 9 bases aligning to TRBD1. J was trimmed by 5 bases and V by 3 bases; bases with no gene match: 7. CDR1 is LNHDA and CDR2 is SQIVND in the germline V gene (reference sequence). This CDR3 is built from 15 residues. The chain's CDR3 is CASSILTGGGTEAFF. In DNA form, the CDR3 reads TGTGCCAGTAGTATCCTAACAGGGGGCGGTACTGAAGCTTTCTTT.

There are many counts of this clonotype. The chain combines TRBV12-5 with TRBJ2-1, with TRBD2 matching over 7 bases. Germline V gene sequence: CDR1 LGHNT, CDR2 FRNRAP. The CDR3 consists of 13 residues. Trimming took 3 bases from V and 10 from J; bases not matched to a gene: 6. CDR3 amino acids: CASGFLAGREQFF. The DNA for the CDR3 is TGTGCTAGTGGTTTTTTGGCCGGGAGGGAGCAGTTCTTC.

Only a few counts were recorded for this clonotype. The CDR3 region is CASSSDVNTEAFF. The CDR3 coding sequence is TGCGCCAGCAGTTCTGATGTGAACACTGAAGCTTTCTTT. The chain uses TRBV5-1 and TRBJ1-1; no clear D. Germline values: CDR1 SGHRS, CDR2 YFSETQ. CDR3 length: 13 amino acids. V gave up 5 bases and J gave up 0 bases, with 8 bases separating them.